This TCR beta chain was retrieved from a study of Ad26.COV2.S vaccination and SARS-CoV-2 variants. Regarding the study as a whole: TCR breadth and depth estimates may have understated total T cell responses.

The CDR3 covers 15 residues. Germline V gene sequence: CDR1 MDHEN, CDR2 SYDVKM. V gave up 2 bases and J gave up 0 bases, with 7 bases separating them. This table comes from immunoSEQ multiplex PCR, and its TCRdb copy is limited to in-frame clones, with some not included. Here the sample spans around 400,000 clones, more than 80% being singletons. Stated treatment: around 19 received Ad26.COV2.S at low or high dose, single or two shots; about five received placebo; per-sample allocation not given. Vaccine and placebo recipients were sampled on day 63 after the first injection. This person who donated was an adult of 18-55 years in Boston. In the vaccine, an Ad26 vector expressed the SARS-CoV-2 spike of the Wuhan strain. A word on this clone: Its antigen is unknown.

This TCR derives from a person aged 18-60 years who received the Ad26.COV2.S COVID-19 vaccine or a placebo. The rearrangement uses TRBV28 and TRBJ2-2; no reliable D call. The sample here was peripheral blood, taken in a trial of Ad26.COV2.S vaccine versus placebo. The CDR3 DNA follows: TGTGCCAGCAGTTTACTGGGCACGAACACCGGGGAGCTGTTTTTT. Translation gives CASSLLGTNTGELFF.